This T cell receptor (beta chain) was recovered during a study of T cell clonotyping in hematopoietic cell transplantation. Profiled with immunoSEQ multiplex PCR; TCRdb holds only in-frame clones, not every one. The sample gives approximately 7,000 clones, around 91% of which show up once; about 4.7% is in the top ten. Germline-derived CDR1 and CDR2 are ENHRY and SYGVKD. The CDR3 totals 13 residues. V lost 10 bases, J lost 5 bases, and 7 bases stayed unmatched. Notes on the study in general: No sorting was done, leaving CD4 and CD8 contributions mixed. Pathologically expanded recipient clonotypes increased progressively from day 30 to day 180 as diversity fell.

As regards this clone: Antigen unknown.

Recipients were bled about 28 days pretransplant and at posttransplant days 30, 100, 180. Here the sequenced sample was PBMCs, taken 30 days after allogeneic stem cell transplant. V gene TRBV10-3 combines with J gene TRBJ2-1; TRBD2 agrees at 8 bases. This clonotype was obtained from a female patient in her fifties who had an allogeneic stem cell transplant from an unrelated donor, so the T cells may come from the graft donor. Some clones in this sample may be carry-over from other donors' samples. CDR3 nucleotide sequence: TGTGCCACCGGGACTAGGACCAACAATGAGCAGTTCTTC. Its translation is CATGTRTNNEQFF.